These 16 T cell receptor beta chains share one sample of origin, sequenced in a study of T-cell reconstitution after alpha-beta-depleted transplantation in children. Molecular barcoding with unique molecular identifiers was used for the TCRbeta library. MiXCR, run by TCRdb on the PCR reads, gives a single entry per CDR3 protein. The repertoire holds roughly 610,000 distinct CDR3 sequences, with 8% to 11% as singletons. The sample was PBMCs from the stem cell graft donor, taken from the stem cell graft. These receptors were taken from a human donor who donated a stem cell graft to a child with acute myeloid leukemia.

This clonotype came up a few times. One end of the junction does not line up with germline, which may come from a read error. This chain links TRBV4-3 with TRBJ2-2, with 9 bases that match TRBD2. The CDR3 has 17 amino acids. Germline lookup yields CDR1 LGHNA and CDR2 YSLEER. CDR3 sequence: CASSQEPSGDHTGELFF. The CDR3 DNA follows: TGCGCCAGCAGTCAAGAGCCTAGCGGGGATCACACCGGGGAGCTGTTTTTT.

At least ten counts were recorded for this clonotype. The chain recombines TRBV2 with TRBJ2-3; 12 positions match TRBD2. Germline V gene data show CDR1 as SNHLY and CDR2 as FYNNEI. The J segment lost 1 base and the V segment lost 2 bases, leaving 1 base of the junction unmatched. The CDR3 runs to 16 residues. The CDR3 DNA reads as TGTGCCAGCAGTGAACGACTAGCGGGAGGCACAGATACGCAGTATTTT. Protein: CASSERLAGGTDTQYF. The full variable domain, with the rest looked up from reference TRBV2 and TRBJ2-3, is EPEVTQTPSHQVTQMGQEVILRCVPISNHLYFYWYRQILGQKVEFLVSFYNNEISEKSEIFDDQFSVERPDGSNFTLKIRSTKLEDSAMYFCASSERLAGGTDTQYFGPGTRLTVL.

This clonotype was found many times. Germline and junction disagree at one end, which may indicate a read error. V gene TRBV29-1 combines with J gene TRBJ2-1, with TRBD2 identical over 9 bases. The CDR3 loop spans 14 amino acids. Germline loops: CDR1 SQVTM, CDR2 ANQGSEA. This chain's CDR3 is CSFLAGDSSNEQFF. Written as DNA, the CDR3 is TGCAGCTTTTTAGCGGGAGATTCCTCCAATGAGCAGTTCTTC.

The rearrangement uses TRBV12-3 or TRBV12-4 and TRBJ2-3; 9 nucleotides match TRBD2. The CDR3 loop spans 16 amino acids. V gave up 0 bases and J gave up 0 bases; unmatched junction bases: 1. CDR3 coding DNA: TGTGCCAGCAGTTTAGCTAGCGGGGGTAGCACAGATACGCAGTATTTT. Amino acid sequence: CASSLASGGSTDTQYF.

This rearrangement joins TRBV5-1 to TRBJ2-1; 7 nucleotides agree with TRBD2. Germline-derived CDR1 and CDR2 are SGHRS and YFSETQ. The CDR3 covers 14 residues. The V and J ends lost 6 bases and 2 bases, in that order; junction bases with no gene match: 5. The CDR3 DNA follows: TGCGCCAGCAAGACGCGGGAGACCTACAATGAGCAGTTCTTC. Protein sequence: CASKTRETYNEQFF.

This clonotype has ten or more counts. This chain connects TRBV20-1 to TRBJ1-2; D is unresolved. This CDR3 is 12 amino acids long. Per the germline V gene, CDR1 is DFQATT and CDR2 is SNEGSKA (reference sequence). Trimming cost V 3 bases and J 1 base, with 6 bases left between them. CDR3 nucleotides: TGCAGTGCTAGCGTCAGTAACTATGGCTACACCTTC. This encodes CSASVSNYGYTF.

This clonotype was detected only a few times. The rearrangement joins TRBV15 to TRBJ1-1; possible D gene TRBD1, 5 bases. Trimming removed 5 bases from V and 10 bases from J, with 14 bases in between. The CDR3 extends over 12 amino acids. Looked up from germline, CDR1 is LNHNV and CDR2 is YYDKDF (reference sequence). The CDR3 DNA reads TGTGCCACCAGCGGGGACGGAGCGTTAGCTTTCTTT. Its protein is CATSGDGALAFF.

There are many counts of this clonotype. The chain employs TRBV12-3 or TRBV12-4 and TRBJ2-7, with D possibly TRBD1 on 6 matching bases. Trimming cost V 6 bases and J 0 bases, with 15 bases left between them. The CDR3 spans 15 residues. Here the CDR3 reads CASSPPRGHSYEQYF. The CDR3 bases are TGTGCCAGCAGCCCGCCCAGGGGCCACTCCTACGAGCAGTACTTC.

This clonotype turned up a few times. The chain carries TRBV7-3 and TRBJ2-2; 12 positions match TRBD2. Losses at the gene ends were 5 bases for V and 5 bases for J; bases not matched to a gene: 6. The V gene's germline CDR1 is SGHTA and CDR2 FQGTGA. This CDR3 is 16 amino acids long. The CDR3 loop reads CASSRLAGGRTGELFF. The CDR3 DNA sequence: TGTGCCAGCAGCCGTCTAGCGGGAGGGAGAACCGGGGAGCTGTTTTTT.

J is TRBJ2-7 and V is TRBV7-9, with D hard to call. This CDR3 comprises 14 residues. V lost 4 bases and J lost 0, with 10 bases in between. CDR1 SEHNR and CDR2 FQNEAQ come from the germline V gene (reference sequence). CDR3 protein: CASSSTNPSYEQYF. CDR3 bases: TGTGCCAGCAGCTCGACCAATCCCTCCTACGAGCAGTACTTC. The full variable domain, in which reference TRBV7-9 and TRBJ2-7 provide the parts outside the CDR3, is DTGVSQNPRHKITKRGQNVTFRCDPISEHNRLYWYRQTLGQGPEFLTYFQNEAQLEKSRLLSDRFSAERPKGSFSTLEIQRTEQGDSAMYLCASSSTNPSYEQYFGPGTRLTVT.

A single count supports this clonotype. Here the CDR3 omits its conserved ending phenylalanine or tryptophan, so a read error is the likely source. This sequence joins TRBV5-1 and TRBJ2-1; a weak D match, TRBD2 (6 bases). The ends were cut back, 0 bases at V and 9 bases at J, with 13 bases in the middle. This CDR3 comprises 14 residues. Germline V gene sequence: CDR1 SGHRS, CDR2 YFSETQ. The CDR3 sequence: CASSLEGGYGEQFC. DNA for the CDR3: TGCGCCAGCAGCTTGGAGGGAGGATACGGTGAGCAGTTCTGC.

The rearrangement uses TRBV20-1 and TRBJ2-7, with 13 bases identical to TRBD2. V trimming: 4 bases; J trimming: 6 bases; junction bases outside the gene matches: 6. Germline V gene sequence: CDR1 DFQATT, CDR2 SNEGSKA (reference sequence). This CDR3 is built from 14 residues. The CDR3 loop reads CSANLGLAGSEQYF. CDR3 sequence (DNA): TGCAGTGCTAACCTGGGACTAGCGGGGAGCGAGCAGTACTTC.

The chain links TRBV12-3 or TRBV12-4 to TRBJ2-1; 11 bases are shared with TRBD2. J lost 8 bases, V lost 3 bases, and 3 bases had no gene match. The CDR3 is 14 amino acids. CDR3 sequence: CASSLVAGGHEQFF. DNA for the CDR3: TGTGCCAGCAGTTTGGTAGCGGGAGGGCATGAGCAGTTCTTC.

This clonotype was detected a few times. V gene TRBV20-1 combines with J gene TRBJ1-6, with D possibly matching TRBD1 (5 bases). The CDR3 covers 14 residues. Germline CDR1 is DFQATT and CDR2 is SNEGSKA (reference sequence). V shed 8 bases and J shed 10 bases, with 21 bases lying between them. This CDR3 reads CSPSQGPEGSPLHF. The CDR3 DNA follows: TGCAGTCCTTCGCAGGGACCCGAGGGGTCACCCCTCCACTTT.

This clonotype was observed many times. The genes are TRBV12-3 or TRBV12-4 and TRBJ2-2; possible D gene TRBD1, 6 bases. Trimming took off 7 bases at V and 4 bases at J, with 13 bases between the two ends. The CDR3 contains 14 residues. CDR3 protein: CASKPRGPTGELFF. CDR3 nucleotides: TGTGCCAGCAAGCCCAGGGGTCCCACCGGGGAGCTGTTTTTT.

Ten or more counts support this clonotype. The chain recombines TRBV5-1 with TRBJ2-1, with 11 nucleotides matching TRBD2. CDR1 is SGHRS and CDR2 is YFSETQ in the germline V gene. V gave up 7 bases and J gave up 5 bases; unmatched junction bases: 5. The CDR3 totals 14 residues. The CDR3 loop is CASQTSGAHNEQFF. In DNA, the CDR3 is TGCGCCAGCCAGACTAGCGGGGCTCACAATGAGCAGTTCTTC.